Following are 15 T cell receptor beta chains from one sample sequenced in a study of shared clonotypes between healthy human individuals. Only in-frame clones appear in the TCRdb table, and some are missing; sequencing was by immunoSEQ multiplex PCR. Among fewer than 1.4 million clones listed, 70% to 80% were seen once. Sequencing was performed on memory CD4+ T cells from PBMCs. Specified subset: CD45RA-negative fraction. The origin of the receptors is a man aged 18-30 years in good health. Some clones in this sample may be carry-over from other donors' samples.

The V and J genes are TRBV20-1 and TRBJ2-1; D remains ambiguous. There are 11 residues in the CDR3. The germline CDR1 and CDR2 sequences are DFQATT and SNEGSKA (reference sequence). Trimming shortened V by 5 bases and J by 7 bases, and 9 bases separated the two germline ends. The CDR3 reads CSALRVNEQFF. CDR3 bases: TGCAGTGCTCTCCGCGTTAATGAGCAGTTCTTC.

Details on this clone: A read error may be the cause here, since a much bigger clone is one base away. The sample has other DNA sequences that encode this CDR3 too. The chain combines TRBV6-1 with TRBJ2-2; the match to TRBD2 covers 10 bases. The CDR3 runs 16 residues. Germline trimming cut 4 bases from V and 4 bases from J; bases unmatched to any gene: 6. CDR1 and CDR2 from the germline V gene are MNHNS and SASEGT. The chain's CDR3 is CASSAVAGGFTGELFF. CDR3 coding DNA: TGTGCCAGCAGTGCCGTAGCGGGAGGTTTCACCGGGGAGCTGTTTTTT.

This clone occurred many times. The chain couples TRBV30 to TRBJ2-1; TRBD1 matches at 9 bases. V lost 3 bases to trimming and J lost 6 bases; unmatched junction nucleotides: 3. This CDR3 contains 13 residues. Germline loops: CDR1 GTSNPN, CDR2 SVGIG (reference sequence). CDR3 bases: TGTGCCTGGAGGAGGACAGGGGTCAATGAGCAGTTCTTC. This encodes CAWRRTGVNEQFF.

This chain connects TRBV6-4 to TRBJ1-1; TRBD1 is a possible D gene (6 bases). This CDR3 is 15 amino acids long. V was shortened by 0 bases and J by 10 bases, with 18 bases between the two germline ends. Germline CDR1 is MRHNA and CDR2 is SNTAGT. DNA of the CDR3: TGTGCCAGCAGTGACTCGGGCTCCACAGGGAGAGTAGCTTTCTTT. Translated, it gives CASSDSGSTGRVAFF.

The chain recombines TRBV28 with TRBJ1-2; D is unresolved. Germline lookup yields CDR1 MDHEN and CDR2 SYDVKM. The V gene lost 6 bases and the J gene lost 10 bases, with 15 bases spanning the gap. The CDR3 consists of 12 residues. This CDR3 reads CASSEGQRDYTF. The CDR3 DNA reads as TGTGCCAGCAGCGAGGGCCAGAGGGACTACACCTTC.

V and J are TRBV28 and TRBJ2-3, with 16 bases identical to TRBD2. V shed 4 bases and J 4 bases; nucleotides not matched to a gene: 14. This CDR3 comprises 20 residues. Germline CDR1 MDHEN, CDR2 SYDVKM. The CDR3 region has the DNA TGTGCCAGCAGTTCCACCCCAGGGACTAGCGGGAGGGGTGGCGCAGATACGCAGTATTTT. Residues: CASSSTPGTSGRGGADTQYF.

With respect to this clone: It differs at one base from a far larger clone, so likely a read error. Other DNA sequences in the same sample also yield this CDR3. V gene TRBV4-2 combines with J gene TRBJ2-7, with D perhaps matching TRBD2 (5 bases). The CDR3 has 16 residues. Germline lookup yields CDR1 LGHNA and CDR2 YNFKEQ. CDR3 sequence reads: CASSQDRASPHYEQYF. CDR3 in DNA: TGTGCCAGCAGTCAAGATAGAGCTAGCCCCCACTACGAGCAGTACTTC.

This chain links TRBV2 with TRBJ2-3; D is undetermined. Looked up from germline, CDR1 is SNHLY and CDR2 is FYNNEI. The CDR3 totals 15 residues. The V and J ends lost 2 bases and 3 bases respectively, with 12 bases between them. The CDR3: CASSENLPRTDTQYF. CDR3 DNA sequence: TGTGCCAGCAGTGAAAATCTCCCGCGGACAGATACGCAGTATTTT.

On this clone: Additional DNA sequences in this sample encode the identical CDR3. The chain combines TRBV2 with TRBJ2-7; D is unresolved. The V and J ends lost 0 bases and 4 bases respectively, with 1 base between them. The CDR3 consists of 11 residues. Germline lookup yields CDR1 SNHLY and CDR2 FYNNEI. The CDR3 region is CASSEAYEQYF. The CDR3 nucleotides read TGTGCCAGCAGTGAAGCTTACGAGCAGTACTTC.

This clone is a singleton in its sample. The V and J genes are TRBV5-6 and TRBJ2-4; D possibly matches TRBD1 or TRBD2 (5 bases each). Germline V gene data show CDR1 as SGHDT and CDR2 as YYEEEE. The ends were cut back, 4 bases at V and 1 base at J, with 15 bases in the middle. The CDR3 consists of 16 residues. The CDR3 DNA sequence: TGTGCCAGCAGCCGCCGGGGCTGGCACGCCAAAAACATTCAGTACTTC. This translates into CASSRRGWHAKNIQYF.

This chain joins TRBV19 and TRBJ1-5; no reliable D call. Germline lookup yields CDR1 LNHDA and CDR2 SQIVND (reference sequence). V lost 1 base to trimming and J lost 3 bases, with 10 bases between them. The CDR3 spans 15 residues. The CDR3 nucleotides are TGTGCCAGTAGTATAGGGGCGGAGAACAATCAGCCCCAGCATTTT. It translates to CASSIGAENNQPQHF.

The chain combines TRBV7-9 with TRBJ1-2; 7 nucleotides line up with TRBD1. The length of the CDR3 is 17 residues. V lost 0 bases, J lost 0 bases, and 7 bases stayed unmatched. CDR1 and CDR2 (germline): SEHNR, FQNEAQ (reference sequence). The CDR3 loop is CASSLAGGGRANYGYTF. The DNA for the CDR3 is TGTGCCAGCAGCTTAGCGGGAGGGGGCCGAGCTAACTATGGCTACACCTTC.

The chain has TRBV6-1 and TRBJ2-2, with TRBD2 matching over 7 bases. Germline lookup yields CDR1 MNHNS and CDR2 SASEGT. V was pared by 8 bases and J by 4 bases, with 4 bases of the junction left unmatched. There are 13 residues in the CDR3. The CDR3, as DNA: TGTGCCAGCCTTCCGGGGGGCACCGGGGAGCTGTTTTTT. Residues: CASLPGGTGELFF.

As regards this clone: The identical CDR3 is also encoded by other nucleotide sequences in the sample. This rearrangement joins TRBV5-1 to TRBJ1-1; D is perhaps TRBD1 (6 bases). The CDR3 length is 13 residues. Trimming shortened V by 0 bases and J by 4 bases, and 7 bases separated the two germline ends. Looked up from germline, CDR1 is SGHRS and CDR2 is YFSETQ. CDR3 in DNA: TGCGCCAGCAGCTTGGAAGGGGGCACTGAAGCTTTCTTT. Translated: CASSLEGGTEAFF.

The chain recombines TRBV10-3 with TRBJ1-2; possibly TRBD1 for D (6 bases). V was cut by 8 bases and J by 4 bases, with 14 bases left in between. CDR1 ENHRY and CDR2 SYGVKD come from the germline V gene. The CDR3 runs to 13 residues. CDR3 residues: CAIAQGLTYGYTF. In DNA form, the CDR3 reads TGTGCCATCGCGCAGGGGCTAACCTATGGCTACACCTTC.